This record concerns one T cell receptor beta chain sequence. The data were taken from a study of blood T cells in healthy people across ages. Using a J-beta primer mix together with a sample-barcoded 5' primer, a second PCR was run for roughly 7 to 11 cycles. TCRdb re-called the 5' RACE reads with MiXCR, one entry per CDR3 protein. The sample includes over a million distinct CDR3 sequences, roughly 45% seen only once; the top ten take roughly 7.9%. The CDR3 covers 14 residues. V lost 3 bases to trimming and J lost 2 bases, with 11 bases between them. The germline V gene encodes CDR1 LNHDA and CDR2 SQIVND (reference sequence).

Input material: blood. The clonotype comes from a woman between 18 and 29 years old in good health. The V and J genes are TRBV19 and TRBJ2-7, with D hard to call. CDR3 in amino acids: CASSMAEIPYEQYF. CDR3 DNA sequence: TGTGCCAGTAGTATGGCGGAGATCCCCTACGAGCAGTACTTC.